This TCR beta chain is drawn from a study of T-cell memory formation after mild COVID-19. Study results and caveats: The CD4+ clones that contracted clustered mainly within CM and EM, and the CD8+ clones concentrated in EMRA.

A word on this clonotype: The antigen is not known.

CDR3 length: 16 amino acids. The ends were cut back, 2 bases at V and 3 bases at J, with 16 bases in the middle. Germline V lookup: CDR1 MGHDK, CDR2 SYGVNS. After 5'RACE with constant-segment primers, TCR alpha and TCR beta cDNA libraries carrying sample barcodes and UMIs were obtained. TCRdb fed the 5' RACE reads into MiXCR, producing one record per CDR3 protein. The table lists hundreds of thousands of distinct CDR3 sequences, about 20% of them singletons. Sequences were obtained from PBMCs or a T cell subset sorted from them (not recorded which). V usage is TRBV25-1 and J usage is TRBJ1-1; no definite D call. The source is an adult woman who had mild COVID-19 (a few samples of this study predate the infection). Cell type and time point are not known. The CDR3 coding sequence is TGTGCCAGCAGTGAAGGAGCCCCGCCGTGGGACACTGAAGCTTTCTTT. This codes for CASSEGAPPWDTEAFF.